This TCR beta chain was sequenced in a study of T cell changes during pregnancy in multiple sclerosis. Measured with immunoSEQ multiplex PCR; TCRdb has only the in-frame clones, and not every one. The sample has approximately 92,000 clones; more than 85% are singletons. CDR1 SGHRS and CDR2 YFSETQ come from the germline V gene. V gave up 5 bases and J gave up 6 bases; unmatched junction bases: 7. This CDR3 region has 14 residues. The chain links TRBV5-1 to TRBJ2-3, with 9 bases identical to TRBD2. The specimen was peripheral blood, collected in the first trimester of pregnancy. This TCR came from a female donor with multiple sclerosis, enrolled in a pregnancy study. The CDR3 bases are TGCGCCAGCAGTGATAGCGGGAGAGGCGATACGCAGTATTTT. Its protein product is CASSDSGRGDTQYF.